What follows are 14 T cell receptor beta chains derived from one specimen sequenced in a study of T-cell reconstitution after alpha-beta-depleted transplantation in children. Findings and caveats of the study: Expanded clones from the graft, numbering several hundred, reportedly supplied alpha-beta T cells about two months after transplant.

The library targeted TCRbeta and was prepared with unique molecular identifiers. TCRdb reprocessed the PCR reads via MiXCR and lists one record per CDR3 protein. Here the sample spans roughly 32,000 distinct CDR3 sequences, around 6.6% being singletons. These receptors lack a known antigen. Here the sequenced sample was peripheral blood, taken 60 days after TCRalphabeta/CD19-depleted stem cell transplant. The source is a child under two years old who had a stem cell transplant for acute myeloid leukemia, so the T cells may come from the graft donor.

This clonotype was picked up many times. This chain links TRBV24-1 with TRBJ2-3, with D possibly called TRBD1 or TRBD2 (5 bases each). V dropped 6 bases and J dropped 2 bases, with 17 bases sitting between them. This CDR3 has 16 amino acids. Germline V gene sequence: CDR1 KGHDR, CDR2 SFDVKD. The chain's CDR3 is CATSSGTSLPTDTQYF. Here the CDR3 DNA reads TGTGCCACCAGTTCCGGGACCTCCCTCCCCACAGATACGCAGTATTTT.

This clonotype was counted many times. The chain links TRBV5-1 to TRBJ2-3; the D is unclear. V lost 0 bases to trimming and J lost 2 bases, with 7 bases between them. The CDR3 is 14 residues long. Germline-derived CDR1 and CDR2 are SGHRS and YFSETQ. The DNA for the CDR3 is TGCGCCAGCAGCTTGGAGTCCACCACAGATACGCAGTATTTT. It codes for CASSLESTTDTQYF.

This clonotype was counted at least ten times. The chain combines TRBV7-9 with TRBJ2-1, with D uncertain. Germline CDR1 SEHNR, CDR2 FQNEAQ (reference sequence). V lost 2 bases and J lost 7, with 15 bases in between. The CDR3 has 15 residues. Written as DNA, the CDR3 is TGTGCCAGCAGCTTATATCCGGTGGTAGGGAATGAGCAGTTCTTC. Its protein product is CASSLYPVVGNEQFF. The whole variable domain, remainder taken from reference TRBV7-9 and TRBJ2-1, is DTGVSQNPRHKITKRGQNVTFRCDPISEHNRLYWYRQTLGQGPEFLTYFQNEAQLEKSRLLSDRFSAERPKGSFSTLEIQRTEQGDSAMYLCASSLYPVVGNEQFFGPGTRLTVL.

In this sample, this clonotype turned up many times. This chain connects TRBV20-1 to TRBJ1-5, with 7 bases aligning to TRBD1. Looked up from germline, CDR1 is DFQATT and CDR2 is SNEGSKA (reference sequence). The CDR3 has 14 residues. V gave up 5 bases and J gave up 2 bases; unmatched junction bases: 6. The CDR3 coding sequence is TGCAGTGCTCTCAGGGGGGGAGGCAATCAGCCCCAGCATTTT. Protein: CSALRGGGNQPQHF.

This clonotype has ten or more counts. This chain joins TRBV12-3 or TRBV12-4 and TRBJ2-5; the match to TRBD2 covers 10 bases. This CDR3 is 15 amino acids long. Trimming took 2 bases from V and 5 from J; bases not matched to a gene: 5. Here the CDR3 reads CASSLLAGDFETQYF. CDR3 DNA sequence: TGTGCCAGCAGTTTACTAGCGGGAGACTTCGAGACCCAGTACTTC.

This clonotype was recorded at least ten times. This rearrangement joins TRBV28 to TRBJ1-4; 8 bases are a match to TRBD1. Losses at the gene ends were 2 bases for V and 7 bases for J; bases not matched to a gene: 3. Germline values: CDR1 MDHEN, CDR2 SYDVKM. The length of the CDR3 is 14 residues. The CDR3 region has the DNA TGTGCCAGCAGTTTAATACAGGGGGGTGAAAAACTGTTTTTT. Its protein is CASSLIQGGEKLFF.

This chain uses TRBV7-2 with TRBJ2-5; 15 bases are shared with TRBD2. The CDR3 extends over 17 amino acids. V gave up 4 bases and J gave up 1 base; unmatched junction bases: 4. The germline V gene has CDR1 SGHTA and CDR2 FQGNSA. The CDR3 nucleotides read TGTGCCAGCAGCTCGGGACTAGCGGGGGGCCGCCAAGAGACCCAGTACTTC. Translating gives CASSSGLAGGRQETQYF.

In its sample, this clonotype was seen many times. The chain couples TRBV11-2 to TRBJ2-7, with 8 bases identical to TRBD2. The J segment lost 3 bases and the V segment lost 4 bases, leaving 23 bases of the junction unmatched. The CDR3 is 20 amino acids. Germline CDR1 is SGHAT and CDR2 is FQNNGV. The CDR3 DNA reads as TGTGCCAGCAGCTCCTCGAACAAACCCTCCGCGGGAGGTGCCCTCTACGAGCAGTACTTC. Translating it yields CASSSSNKPSAGGALYEQYF.

This clonotype was seen repeatedly, ten times or more. As DNA, the CDR3 is TGTGCCACCAGTGATTTGGCGGGAGGGCCCTCTAATGAGCAGTTCTTC. Its protein product is CATSDLAGGPSNEQFF. V usage is TRBV24-1 and J usage is TRBJ2-1, with 9 bases identical to TRBD2. CDR1 KGHDR and CDR2 SFDVKD come from the germline V gene. V was clipped by 0 bases and J by 7 bases; unmatched bases: 6. CDR3 length equals 16 residues.

Concerning this clonotype itself: Possible read error: a much larger clone is one base away. The rearrangement joins TRBV7-6 to TRBJ2-2; D is possibly TRBD1 (7 bases). The CDR3 is 16 amino acids. From germline, CDR1 is SGHVS and CDR2 FNYEAQ. In DNA, the CDR3 is TGTGCCAGCAGCCCAAGGACAGGTCTGAACACCGGGGGGCTGTTTTTT. Its translation: CASSPRTGLNTGGLFF.

This clonotype was recorded at least ten times. The V gene is TRBV12-3 or TRBV12-4, the J gene TRBJ2-1, with 14 bases lining up with TRBD2. The V and J ends lost 3 bases and 15 bases, in that order; junction bases with no gene match: 4. There are 13 residues in the CDR3. CDR3 in amino acids: CASSLGLAGDPFF. The CDR3 DNA follows: TGTGCCAGCAGTTTGGGACTAGCGGGAGACCCGTTCTTC.

The gene calls are TRBV5-1 and TRBJ1-2; the D gene is possibly TRBD1 (6 bases). The length of the CDR3 is 14 residues. CDR1 is SGHRS, CDR2 YFSETQ, per germline. V was pared by 4 bases and J by 5 bases, with 15 bases between. In nucleotides, the CDR3 is TGCGCCAGCAGCATAAAGGGGGAGGGGTATGGCTACACCTTC. It specifies CASSIKGEGYGYTF.

This clonotype was observed at least ten times. The chain carries TRBV29-1 and TRBJ2-1, with TRBD2 as a possible D gene (6 bases). CDR3 length: 15 amino acids. Germline CDR1 is SQVTM and CDR2 is ANQGSEA. V shed 3 bases and J shed 7 bases, with 19 bases lying between them. The CDR3 DNA reads TGCAGCGTTGATATGACGGGAGCTAGTGTAAATGAGCAGTTCTTC. Its protein is CSVDMTGASVNEQFF.

At least ten counts were recorded for this clonotype. This sequence joins TRBV19 and TRBJ2-6; D possibly matches TRBD1 or TRBD2 (6 bases each). The germline V gene encodes CDR1 LNHDA and CDR2 SQIVND (reference sequence). The CDR3 is made up of 17 amino acids. Trimming removed 5 bases at V and 0 bases at J, with 14 bases between. The CDR3 here is CASSPKGGPSGANVLTF. CDR3 nucleotides: TGTGCCAGTAGTCCGAAGGGGGGCCCCTCTGGGGCCAACGTCCTGACTTTC.